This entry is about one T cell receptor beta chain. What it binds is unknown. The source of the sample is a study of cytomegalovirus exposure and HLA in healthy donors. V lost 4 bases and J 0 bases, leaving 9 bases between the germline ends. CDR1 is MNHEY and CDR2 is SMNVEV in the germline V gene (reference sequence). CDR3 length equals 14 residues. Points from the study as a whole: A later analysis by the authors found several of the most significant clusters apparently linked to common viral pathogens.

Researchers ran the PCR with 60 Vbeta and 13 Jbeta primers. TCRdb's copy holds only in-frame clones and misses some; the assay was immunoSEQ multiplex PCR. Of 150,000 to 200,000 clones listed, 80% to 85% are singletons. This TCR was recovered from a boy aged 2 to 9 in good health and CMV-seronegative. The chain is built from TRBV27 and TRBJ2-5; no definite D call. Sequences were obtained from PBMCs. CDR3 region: CASSWSRHQETQYF. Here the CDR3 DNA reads TGTGCCAGCAGTTGGTCGAGGCACCAAGAGACCCAGTACTTC.